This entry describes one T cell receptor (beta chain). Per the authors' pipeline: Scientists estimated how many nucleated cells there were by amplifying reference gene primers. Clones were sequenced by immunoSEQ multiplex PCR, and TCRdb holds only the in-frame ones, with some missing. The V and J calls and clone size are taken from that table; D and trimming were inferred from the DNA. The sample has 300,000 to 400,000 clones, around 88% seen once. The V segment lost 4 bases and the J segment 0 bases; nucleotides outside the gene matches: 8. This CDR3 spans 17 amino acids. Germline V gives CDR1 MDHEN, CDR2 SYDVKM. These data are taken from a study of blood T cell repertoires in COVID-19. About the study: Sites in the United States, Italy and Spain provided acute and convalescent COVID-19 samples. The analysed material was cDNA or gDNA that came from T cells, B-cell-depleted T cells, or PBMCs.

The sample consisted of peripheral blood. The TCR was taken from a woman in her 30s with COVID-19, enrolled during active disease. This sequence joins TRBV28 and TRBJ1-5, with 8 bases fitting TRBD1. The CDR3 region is CASSSPGQVNSNQPQHF. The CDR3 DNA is TGTGCCAGCAGTTCACCGGGACAGGTAAATAGCAATCAGCCCCAGCATTTT.